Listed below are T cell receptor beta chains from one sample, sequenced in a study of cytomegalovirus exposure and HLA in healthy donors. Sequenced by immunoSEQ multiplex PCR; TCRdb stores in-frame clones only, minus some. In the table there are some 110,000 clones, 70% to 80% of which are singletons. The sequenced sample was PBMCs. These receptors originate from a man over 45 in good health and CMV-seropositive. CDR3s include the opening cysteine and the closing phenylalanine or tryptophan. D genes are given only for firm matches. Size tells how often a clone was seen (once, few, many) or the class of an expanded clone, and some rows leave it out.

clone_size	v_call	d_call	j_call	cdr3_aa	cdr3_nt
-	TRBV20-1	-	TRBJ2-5	CSANRQETQYF	TGCAGTGCTAACAGGCAAGAGACCCAGTACTTC
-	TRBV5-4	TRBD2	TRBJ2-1	CASSLGSGGTYNEQFF	TGTGCCAGCAGCTTGGGATCGGGAGGGACCTACAATGAGCAGTTCTTC
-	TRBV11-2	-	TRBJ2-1	CASSLADGGRNNEQFF	TGTGCCAGCAGCTTAGCGGACGGGGGTAGGAACAATGAGCAGTTCTTC
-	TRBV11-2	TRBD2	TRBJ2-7	CASSLDLGGGFYEQYF	TGTGCCAGCAGCTTAGATCTGGGCGGGGGGTTCTACGAGCAGTACTTC
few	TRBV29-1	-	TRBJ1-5	CRGGVQPQHF	TGCAGGGGGGGGGTCCAGCCCCAGCATTTT
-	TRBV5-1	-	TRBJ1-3	CASSLEGDGNTIYF	TGCGCCAGCAGCTTGGAAGGGGATGGAAACACCATATATTTT
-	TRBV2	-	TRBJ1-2	CASSSRERANHGYTF	TGTGCCAGCAGTTCGAGGGAACGGGCTAACCATGGCTACACCTTC
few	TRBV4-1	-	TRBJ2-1	CASSHPPGVNEQFF	TGCGCCAGCAGCCATCCCCCCGGGGTCAATGAGCAGTTCTTC
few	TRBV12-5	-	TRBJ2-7	CASGPSRDEQYF	TGTGCTAGTGGTCCCTCCAGGGACGAGCAGTACTTC
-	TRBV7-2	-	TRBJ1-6	CASSYNRDPYNSPLHF	TGTGCCAGCAGCTATAACAGGGACCCCTATAATTCACCCCTCCACTTT
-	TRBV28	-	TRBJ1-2	CASSRGYGYTF	TGTGCCAGCAGTAGAGGCTATGGCTACACCTTC
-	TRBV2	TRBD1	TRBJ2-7	CASNWVGQGNEQYF	TGTGCCAGCAATTGGGTGGGACAGGGGAACGAGCAGTACTTC
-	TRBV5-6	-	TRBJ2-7	CASTLGGDEQYF	TGTGCCAGCACCCTTGGAGGTGACGAGCAGTACTTC
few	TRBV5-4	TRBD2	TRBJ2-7	CASSASGRPHEQYF	TGTGCCAGCAGCGCTAGCGGGAGGCCCCACGAGCAGTACTTC
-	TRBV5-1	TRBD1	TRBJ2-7	CASSPQGQGMVEQYF	TGCGCCAGCAGTCCTCAGGGACAGGGTATGGTGGAGCAGTACTTC
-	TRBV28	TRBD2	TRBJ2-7	CASSSLAASTSRSYEQYF	TGTGCCAGCAGTTCCCTGGCCGCATCGACTAGCAGATCCTACGAGCAGTACTTC
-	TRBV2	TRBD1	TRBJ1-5	CASRDRSNQPQHF	TGTGCCAGCAGGGACAGGAGCAATCAGCCCCAGCATTTT
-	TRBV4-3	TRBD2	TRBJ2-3	CASSLESAAGGGSADTQYF	TGCGCCAGCAGCCTCGAGTCCGCGGCGGGGGGGGGATCAGCAGATACGCAGTATTTT
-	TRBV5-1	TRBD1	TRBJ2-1	CASSTGTGPYNEQFF	TGCGCCAGCAGCACCGGGACAGGTCCCTACAATGAGCAGTTCTTC
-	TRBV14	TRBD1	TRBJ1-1	CASSQDLGTGSTEAFF	TGTGCCAGCAGCCAAGATCTCGGGACAGGGAGCACTGAAGCTTTCTTT
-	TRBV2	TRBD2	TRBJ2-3	CASRIAGGTDTQYF	TGTGCCAGCAGAATAGCGGGGGGCACAGATACGCAGTATTTT
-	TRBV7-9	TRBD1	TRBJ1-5	CASSLDRGRYQPQHF	TGTGCCAGCAGCCTAGACAGGGGGCGGTATCAGCCCCAGCATTTT
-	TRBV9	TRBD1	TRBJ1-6	CASSISGGNSPLHF	TGTGCCAGCAGCATTTCAGGGGGAAATTCACCCCTCCACTTT
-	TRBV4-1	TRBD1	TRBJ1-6	CASSLIGQARGSPLHF	TGCGCCAGCAGCCTCATCGGACAGGCTCGGGGGTCACCCCTCCACTTT
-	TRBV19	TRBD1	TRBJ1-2	CASTPTGFGNYGYTF	TGTGCCAGTACCCCGACAGGGTTCGGTAACTATGGCTACACCTTC
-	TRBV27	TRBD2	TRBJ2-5	CASSPTLAGGISETQYF	TGTGCCAGCAGTCCAACTCTAGCGGGGGGGATTTCAGAGACCCAGTACTTC